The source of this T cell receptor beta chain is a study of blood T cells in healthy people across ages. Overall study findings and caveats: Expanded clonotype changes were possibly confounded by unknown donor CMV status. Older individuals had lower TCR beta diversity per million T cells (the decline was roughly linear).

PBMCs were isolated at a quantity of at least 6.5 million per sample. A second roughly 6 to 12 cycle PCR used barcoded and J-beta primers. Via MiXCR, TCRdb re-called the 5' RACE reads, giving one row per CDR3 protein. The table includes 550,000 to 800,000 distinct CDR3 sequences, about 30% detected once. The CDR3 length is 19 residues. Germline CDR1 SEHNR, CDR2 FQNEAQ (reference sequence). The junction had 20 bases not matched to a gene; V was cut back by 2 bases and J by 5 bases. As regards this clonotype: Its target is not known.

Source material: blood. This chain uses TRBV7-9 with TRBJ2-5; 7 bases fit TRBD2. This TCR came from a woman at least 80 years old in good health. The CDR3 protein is CASSLSGWRGKLRSETQYF. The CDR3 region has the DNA TGTGCCAGCAGCTTAAGCGGGTGGCGGGGGAAGCTTAGGTCGGAGACCCAGTACTTC.